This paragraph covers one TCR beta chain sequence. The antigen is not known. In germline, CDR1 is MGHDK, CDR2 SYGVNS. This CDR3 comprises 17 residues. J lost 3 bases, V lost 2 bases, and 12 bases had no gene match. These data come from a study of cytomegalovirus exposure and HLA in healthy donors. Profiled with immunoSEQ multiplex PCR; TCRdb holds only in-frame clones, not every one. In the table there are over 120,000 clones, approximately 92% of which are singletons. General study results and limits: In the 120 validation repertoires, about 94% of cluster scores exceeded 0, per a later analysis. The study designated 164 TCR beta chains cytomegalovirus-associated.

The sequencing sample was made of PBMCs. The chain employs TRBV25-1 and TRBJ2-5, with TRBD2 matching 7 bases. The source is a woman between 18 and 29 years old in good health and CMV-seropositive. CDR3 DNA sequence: TGTGCCAGCAGTGAAACCACAGGCGGGGGAGCGAAAGAGACCCAGTACTTC. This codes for CASSETTGGGAKETQYF.